This is a list of T cell receptor beta chains from one sample in a study of blood T cell repertoires in COVID-19. TCRdb's copy holds only in-frame clones and misses some; the assay was immunoSEQ multiplex PCR. The profile shows 250,000 to 350,000 clones, about 89% of them singletons. The sample consisted of peripheral blood. These receptor sequences come from a man aged 30-40 years with acute or convalescent COVID-19. Both conserved end residues are part of each CDR3. The D gene is left open where the match is weak. Clone size is given for some rows only: seen once, a few or many times, or a class if the clone is expanded.

j_call v_call clone_size d_call cdr3_nt cdr3_aa
TRBJ2-6 TRBV7-3 - TRBD1 TGTGCCAGCAGCTTAGTGCCCATGACAGGGACGGGCTCTGGGGCCAACGTCCTGACTTTC CASSLVPMTGTGSGANVLTF
TRBJ1-5 TRBV19 - - TGTGCCAGTAGTATGACAGGAAGCAATCAGCCCCAGCATTTT CASSMTGSNQPQHF
TRBJ1-2 TRBV29-1 few TRBD1 TGCAGCGTGGGACAGGGCTATGGCTACACCTTC CSVGQGYGYTF
TRBJ1-1 TRBV9 - - TGTGCCAGCAGCGCCAACATGAACACTGAAGCTTTCTTT CASSANMNTEAFF
TRBJ2-7 TRBV2 many - TGTGCCAGCAAACGGCAGGGAATAGGCGAGCAGTACTTC CASKRQGIGEQYF
TRBJ2-1 TRBV5-1 - - TGCGCCAGCAGCATAATGGAGGAGCAGTTCTTC CASSIMEEQFF
TRBJ1-2 TRBV6-1 - - TGTGCCAGCAGTGAAAGTGACTCCTCTGGCTACACCTTC CASSESDSSGYTF
TRBJ2-3 TRBV24-1 - TRBD2 TGTGCCACCCGAGGGACTAGCGGGACTTACACAGATACGCAGTATTTT CATRGTSGTYTDTQYF
TRBJ2-7 TRBV3-1/TRBV3-2 once - TGTGCCAGCAGCCAAAGGATTGGAGGTGGTAGGGCCTACGAGCAGTACTTC CASSQRIGGGRAYEQYF
TRBJ1-6 TRBV5-5 once - TGTGCCAGCAGGTCAGGGGATTCGGGCTCACCCCTCCACTTT CASRSGDSGSPLHF
TRBJ1-5 TRBV5-6 - TRBD1 TGTGCCAGCAGCAGGGACAGGTTCAATCAGCCCCAGCATTTT CASSRDRFNQPQHF
TRBJ1-2 TRBV6-1 - - TGTGCCAGCAGTGAATCCCTCTATGGCTACACCTTC CASSESLYGYTF
TRBJ1-6 TRBV5-1 - TRBD1 TGCGCCAGCAGCGCCGGACAGGGGTGGTCACCCCTCCACTTT CASSAGQGWSPLHF
TRBJ2-7 TRBV28 - TRBD1 TGTGCCAGCAGTTTGGACAGGGGAGGGCGCGAGCAGTACTTC CASSLDRGGREQYF
TRBJ2-1 TRBV5-5 - - TGTGCCAGCAGCTTGAGGGAGGAGGTACAGAATGAGCAGTTCTTC CASSLREEVQNEQFF
TRBJ1-2 TRBV19 - - TGTGCCAGTAGTATAGTGCAGGGCATGGTGGAAGGCTACACCTTC CASSIVQGMVEGYTF
TRBJ2-3 TRBV7-6 - TRBD2 TGTGCCAGCAGCCCAATGGGACTAGAGCTCCGCACAGATACGCAGTATTTT CASSPMGLELRTDTQYF
TRBJ1-1 TRBV13 - - TGTGCCAGCAGCTTACTTTCGGACAGAGAAGCTTTCTTT CASSLLSDREAFF
TRBJ2-3 TRBV28 - - TGTGCCAGCAGATGGGAGAGAACGCAGTATTTT CASRWERTQYF
TRBJ2-7 TRBV25-1 - - TGTGCCAGCAGTGACCCCAGGGTTAGCTCCTACGAGCAGTACTTC CASSDPRVSSYEQYF
TRBJ1-3 TRBV7-3 once - TGTGCCAGCAGCTTATCATGGACAGACCACACAAACTCTGGAAACACCATATATTTT CASSLSWTDHTNSGNTIYF
TRBJ2-2 TRBV19 once - TGTGCCAGTAGTATCGCCGGGGGTAACACCGGGGAGCTGTTTTTT CASSIAGGNTGELFF
TRBJ2-1 TRBV10-1 - - TGCGCCAGCAGCTGGGGGGGCAGGGGAAGCATCAATGAGCAGTTCTTC CASSWGGRGSINEQFF
TRBJ2-2 TRBV19 few TRBD1 TGTGCCAGTAGTATACCCTTAGACAGGGGGAAGGGCGGGGAGCTGTTTTTT CASSIPLDRGKGGELFF
TRBJ1-5 TRBV19 - - TGTGCCAGTAAGACGGACAGAAGCAATCAGCCCCAGCATTTT CASKTDRSNQPQHF
TRBJ2-7 TRBV19 - - TGTGCCAGTAGTCGGTCCTCTGCCTCCTACGAGCAGTACTTC CASSRSSASYEQYF
TRBJ2-3 TRBV1 - - TGCACCAGCACCCCTTTAGCTAGGACGGGGATCCGCGATACGCAGTATTTT CTSTPLARTGIRDTQYF
TRBJ2-1 TRBV29-1 - TRBD2 TGCAGCGTCCGAGGAGGGGAACGACTAGCGGCATACAATGAGCAGTTCTTC CSVRGGERLAAYNEQFF
TRBJ2-1 TRBV7-9 few TRBD1 TGTGCCAGCAGGTACGGCATAGAGACAGGGAATGAGCAGTTCTTC CASRYGIETGNEQFF
TRBJ2-6 TRBV5-5 - - TGTGCCAGCAGACCGATTTCGGGCTCTGGGGCCAACGTCCTGACTTTC CASRPISGSGANVLTF
TRBJ2-3 TRBV5-1 - - TGCGCCAGCAGCTTTGCGGCAGGGTTCACAGATACGCAGTATTTT CASSFAAGFTDTQYF
TRBJ2-7 TRBV20-1 few - TGCAGTGCTAGATCAGGGTTCGAGCAGTACTTC CSARSGFEQYF
TRBJ2-5 TRBV5-6 - TRBD2 TGTGCCAGCAGCGGGAGGACTAGCGGGAGAGTGCCAGAGACCCAGTACTTC CASSGRTSGRVPETQYF
TRBJ2-1 TRBV27 once - TGTGCCAGCAGTTTATCCCCAGATGCATCCTACAATGAGCAGTTCTTC CASSLSPDASYNEQFF
TRBJ2-3 TRBV28 once TRBD2 TGTGCCAGCAGCGCCTTAGCGGGAATTTTCGCAGATACGCAGTATTTT CASSALAGIFADTQYF
TRBJ1-1 TRBV27 - TRBD1 TGTGCCAGCAGAAGACAGGGGACTGAAGCTTTCTTT CASRRQGTEAFF
TRBJ2-2 TRBV10-3 - TRBD2 TGTGCCATCAGTCCGAGGATACCGGGACTAGCGGGGGGGCGGTTTGGCGGGGAGCTGTTTTTT CAISPRIPGLAGGRFGGELFF
TRBJ2-7 TRBV7-8 - TRBD2 TGTGCCAGCAGCTTCGGCCTAGCGGAGGCGAAAAACGAGCAGTACTTC CASSFGLAEAKNEQYF
TRBJ1-2 TRBV29-1 - - TGCAGCGTTGAGAGAAGGAGCCTGCGGGGCTACACCTTC CSVERRSLRGYTF
TRBJ2-3 TRBV19 - TRBD1 TGTGCCAGTACCGGCCCACAGGGGCTAAAAGATACGCAGTATTTT CASTGPQGLKDTQYF
TRBJ2-1 TRBV28 - - TGTGCCAGCAGCCTACTAGCTTCGTCCTACAATGAGCAGTTCTTC CASSLLASSYNEQFF